This TCR beta chain derives from a study of post-analysis software for immune sequencing data. Study-level results: There were five or six TRBV segments more frequent in patients than controls, and TRBV5-6, TRBV5-1 and TRBV20-1 were among them. Strong co-clustering by F measure linked samples that shared a preparation batch. Compared against controls, patients with multiple sclerosis displayed significantly lower normalized Chao1 diversity.

On this clonotype: The antigen remains undetermined.

This CDR3 is 15 amino acids long. V gave up 0 bases and J gave up 8 bases; unmatched junction bases: 7. Germline V lookup: CDR1 SGHVS, CDR2 FQNEAQ. Each TCR beta cDNA library carried unique molecular identifiers. Via MiXCR, TCRdb re-called the PCR reads, giving one row per CDR3 protein. Of hundreds of thousands of distinct CDR3 sequences listed, about 27% are singletons. Sample: blood. The chain employs TRBV7-8 and TRBJ1-2; 9 bases match TRBD1. The clonotype comes from a girl under 18 with multiple sclerosis. CDR3 sequence: CASSLAGTGTIGYTF. The DNA for the CDR3 is TGTGCCAGCAGCTTAGCCGGGACAGGGACGATCGGCTACACCTTC.